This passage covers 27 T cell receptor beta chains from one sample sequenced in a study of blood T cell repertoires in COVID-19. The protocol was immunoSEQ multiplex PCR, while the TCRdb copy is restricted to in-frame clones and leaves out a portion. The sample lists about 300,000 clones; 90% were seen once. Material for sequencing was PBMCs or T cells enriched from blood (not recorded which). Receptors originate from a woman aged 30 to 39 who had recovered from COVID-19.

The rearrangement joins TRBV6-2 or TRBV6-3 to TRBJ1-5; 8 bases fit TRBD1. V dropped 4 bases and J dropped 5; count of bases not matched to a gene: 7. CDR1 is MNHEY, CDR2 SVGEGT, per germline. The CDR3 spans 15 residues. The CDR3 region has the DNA TGTGCCAGCAGTTTTTTTGACAGGGGCGATCAGCCCCAGCATTTT. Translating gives CASSFFDRGDQPQHF.

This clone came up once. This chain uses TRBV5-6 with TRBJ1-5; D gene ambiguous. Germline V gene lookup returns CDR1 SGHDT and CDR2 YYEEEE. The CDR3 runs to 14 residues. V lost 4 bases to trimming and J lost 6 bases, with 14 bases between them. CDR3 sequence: CASSLAGSGQPQHF. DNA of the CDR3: TGTGCCAGCAGCCTAGCCGGGTCGGGTCAGCCCCAGCATTTT.

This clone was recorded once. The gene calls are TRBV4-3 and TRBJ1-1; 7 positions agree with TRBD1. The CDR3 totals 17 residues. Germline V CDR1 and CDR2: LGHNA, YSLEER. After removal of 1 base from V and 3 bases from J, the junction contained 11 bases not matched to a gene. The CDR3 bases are TGCGCCAGCAGCCAAGGGTCGACAGGGTGGGGCCACACTGAAGCTTTCTTT. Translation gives CASSQGSTGWGHTEAFF.

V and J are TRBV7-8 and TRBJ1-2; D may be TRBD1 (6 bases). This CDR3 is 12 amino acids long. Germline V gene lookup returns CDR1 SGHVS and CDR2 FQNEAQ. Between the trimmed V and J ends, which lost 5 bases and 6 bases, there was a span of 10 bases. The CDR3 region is CASSRNRDGYTF. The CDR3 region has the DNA TGTGCCAGCAGCCGCAACAGGGATGGCTACACCTTC.

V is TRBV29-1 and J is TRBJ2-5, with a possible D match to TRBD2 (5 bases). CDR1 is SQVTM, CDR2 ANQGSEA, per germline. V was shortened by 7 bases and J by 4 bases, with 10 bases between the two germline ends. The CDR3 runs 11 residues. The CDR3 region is CSAPAGETQYF. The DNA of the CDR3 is TGCAGCGCCCCCGCGGGAGAGACCCAGTACTTC.

The CDR3 DNA reads TGTGCCAGCAGCTTCGGGACTCAACTCTACGAGCAGTACTTC. This translates into CASSFGTQLYEQYF. The genes are TRBV13 and TRBJ2-7; tentatively, D is TRBD2 (6 bases). Looked up from germline, CDR1 is PRHDT and CDR2 is FYEKMQ (reference sequence). This CDR3 has 14 residues. With 3 bases removed from V and 3 bases from J, the gap between germline ends came to 12 bases.

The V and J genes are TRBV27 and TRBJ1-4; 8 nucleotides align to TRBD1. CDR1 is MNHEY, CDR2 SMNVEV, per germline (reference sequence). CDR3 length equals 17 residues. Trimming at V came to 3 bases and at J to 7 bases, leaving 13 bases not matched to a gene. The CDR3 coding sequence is TGTGCCAGCAGTTTGACGGGACTCGACAGGGGAAGTGAAAAACTGTTTTTT. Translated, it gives CASSLTGLDRGSEKLFF.

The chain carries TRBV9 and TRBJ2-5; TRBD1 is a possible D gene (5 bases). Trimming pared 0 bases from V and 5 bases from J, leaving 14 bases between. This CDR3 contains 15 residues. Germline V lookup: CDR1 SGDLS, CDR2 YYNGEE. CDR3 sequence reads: CASSVVGLKGETQYF. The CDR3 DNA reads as TGTGCCAGCAGCGTAGTAGGGTTAAAGGGGGAGACCCAGTACTTC.

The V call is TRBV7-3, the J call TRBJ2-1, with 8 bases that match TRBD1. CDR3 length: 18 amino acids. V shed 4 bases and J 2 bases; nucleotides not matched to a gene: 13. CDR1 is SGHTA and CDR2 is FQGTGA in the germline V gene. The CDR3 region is CASSSKGRSRGPYNEQFF. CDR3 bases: TGTGCCAGCAGCTCTAAGGGAAGAAGCAGGGGGCCCTACAATGAGCAGTTCTTC.

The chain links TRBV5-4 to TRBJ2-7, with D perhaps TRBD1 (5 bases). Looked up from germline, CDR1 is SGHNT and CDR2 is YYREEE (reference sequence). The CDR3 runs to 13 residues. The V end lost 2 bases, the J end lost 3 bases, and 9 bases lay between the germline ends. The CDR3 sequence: CASSFLQGYEQYF. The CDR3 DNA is TGTGCCAGCAGCTTCCTTCAGGGCTACGAGCAGTACTTC.

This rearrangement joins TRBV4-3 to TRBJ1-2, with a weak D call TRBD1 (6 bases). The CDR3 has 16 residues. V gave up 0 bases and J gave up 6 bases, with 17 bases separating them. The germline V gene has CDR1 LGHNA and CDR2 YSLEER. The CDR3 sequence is CASSQDRNREKDGYTF. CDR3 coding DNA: TGCGCCAGCAGCCAAGATAGAAACAGGGAGAAGGATGGCTACACCTTC.

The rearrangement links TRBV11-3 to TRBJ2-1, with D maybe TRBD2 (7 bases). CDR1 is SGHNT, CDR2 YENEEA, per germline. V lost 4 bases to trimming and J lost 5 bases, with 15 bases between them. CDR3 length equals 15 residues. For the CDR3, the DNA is TGTGCCAGCAGCTCCCGGGGGGCGGGAGACAATGAGCAGTTCTTC. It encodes CASSSRGAGDNEQFF. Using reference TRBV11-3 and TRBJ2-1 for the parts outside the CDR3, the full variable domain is EAGVVQSPRYKIIEKKQPVAFWCNPISGHNTLYWYLQNLGQGPELLIRYENEEAVDDSQLPKDRFSAERLKGVDSTLKIQPAELGDSAVYLCASSSRGAGDNEQFFGPGTRLTVL.

The CDR3 nucleotides are TGTGCCAGCAGCTCCCTAGCGGGGGGGGGTAGGGAGCAGTTCTTC. Amino acids: CASSSLAGGGREQFF. This chain uses TRBV7-9 with TRBJ2-1, with TRBD2 identical over 12 bases. The CDR3 runs 15 residues. V dropped 4 bases and J dropped 10; count of bases not matched to a gene: 8. Germline V lookup: CDR1 SEHNR, CDR2 FQNEAQ (reference sequence). Together with reference TRBV7-9 and TRBJ2-1, the CDR3 gives the full variable domain: DTGVSQNPRHKITKRGQNVTFRCDPISEHNRLYWYRQTLGQGPEFLTYFQNEAQLEKSRLLSDRFSAERPKGSFSTLEIQRTEQGDSAMYLCASSSLAGGGREQFFGPGTRLTVL.

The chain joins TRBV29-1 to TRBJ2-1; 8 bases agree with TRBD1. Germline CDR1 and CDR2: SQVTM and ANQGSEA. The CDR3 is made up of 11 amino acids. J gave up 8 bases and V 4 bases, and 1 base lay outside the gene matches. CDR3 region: CSVGTGHEQFF. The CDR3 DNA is TGCAGCGTTGGGACAGGGCATGAGCAGTTCTTC.

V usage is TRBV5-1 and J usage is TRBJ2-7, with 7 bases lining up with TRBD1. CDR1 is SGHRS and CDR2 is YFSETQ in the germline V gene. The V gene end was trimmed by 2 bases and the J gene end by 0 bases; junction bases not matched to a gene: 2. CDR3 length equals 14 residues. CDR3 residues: CASSLGGLSYEQYF. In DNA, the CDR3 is TGCGCCAGCAGCTTAGGGGGCCTCTCCTACGAGCAGTACTTC. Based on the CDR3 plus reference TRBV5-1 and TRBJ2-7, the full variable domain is KAGVTQTPRYLIKTRGQQVTLSCSPISGHRSVSWYQQTPGQGLQFLFEYFSETQRNKGNFPGRFSGRQFSNSRSEMNVSTLELGDSALYLCASSLGGLSYEQYFGPGTRLTVT.

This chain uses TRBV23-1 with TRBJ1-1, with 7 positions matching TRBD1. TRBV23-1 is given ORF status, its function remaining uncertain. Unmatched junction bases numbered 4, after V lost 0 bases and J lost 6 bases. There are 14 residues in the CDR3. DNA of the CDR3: TGCGCCAGCAGTCAATCGTCCCAGGGGGCTGAAGCTTTCTTT. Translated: CASSQSSQGAEAFF.

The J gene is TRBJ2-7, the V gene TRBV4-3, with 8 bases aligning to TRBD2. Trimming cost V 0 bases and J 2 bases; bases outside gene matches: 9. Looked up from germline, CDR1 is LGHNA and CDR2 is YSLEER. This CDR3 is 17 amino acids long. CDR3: CASSQERLVGGAYEQYF. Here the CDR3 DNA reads TGCGCCAGCAGCCAAGAACGTCTTGTCGGGGGGGCCTACGAGCAGTACTTC.

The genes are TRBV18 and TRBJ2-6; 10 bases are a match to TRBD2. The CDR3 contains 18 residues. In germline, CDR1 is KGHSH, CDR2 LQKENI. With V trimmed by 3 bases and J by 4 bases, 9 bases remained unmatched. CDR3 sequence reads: CASSPVLAGVAGANVLTF. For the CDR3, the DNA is TGTGCCAGCTCACCGGTCCTAGCGGGAGTGGCAGGGGCCAACGTCCTGACTTTC.

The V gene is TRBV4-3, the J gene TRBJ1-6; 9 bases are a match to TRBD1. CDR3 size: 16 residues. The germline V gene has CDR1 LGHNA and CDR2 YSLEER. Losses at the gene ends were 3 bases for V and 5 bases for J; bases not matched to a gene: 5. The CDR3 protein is CASSQRTGDDNSPLHF. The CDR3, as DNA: TGCGCCAGCAGCCAGAGGACAGGGGACGATAATTCACCCCTCCACTTT.

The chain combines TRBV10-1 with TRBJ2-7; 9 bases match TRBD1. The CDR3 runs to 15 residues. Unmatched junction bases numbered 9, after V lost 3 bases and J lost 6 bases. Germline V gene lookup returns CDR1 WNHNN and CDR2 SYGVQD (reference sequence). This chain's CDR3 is CASSEGQGKGLEQYF. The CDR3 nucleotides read TGCGCCAGCAGTGAAGGACAGGGGAAAGGTCTCGAGCAGTACTTC.

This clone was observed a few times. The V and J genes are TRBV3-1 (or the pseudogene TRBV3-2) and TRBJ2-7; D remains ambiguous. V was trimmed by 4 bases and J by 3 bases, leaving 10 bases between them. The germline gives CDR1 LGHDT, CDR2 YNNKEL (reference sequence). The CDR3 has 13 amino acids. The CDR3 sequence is CASSLGRNYEQYF. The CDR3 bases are TGTGCCAGCAGCCTAGGCAGGAACTACGAGCAGTACTTC.

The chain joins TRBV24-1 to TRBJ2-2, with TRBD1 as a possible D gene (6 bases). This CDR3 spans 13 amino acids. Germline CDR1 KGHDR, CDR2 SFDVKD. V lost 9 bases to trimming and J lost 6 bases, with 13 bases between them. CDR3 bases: TGTGCCACCGAAACTCCAGGGGCCGGGGAGCTGTTTTTT. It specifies CATETPGAGELFF.

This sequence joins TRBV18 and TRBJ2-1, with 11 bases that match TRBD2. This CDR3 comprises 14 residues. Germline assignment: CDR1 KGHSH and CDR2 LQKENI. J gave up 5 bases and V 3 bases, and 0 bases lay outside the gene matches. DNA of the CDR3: TGTGCCAGCTCACCGGGACTAGCGGACAATGAGCAGTTCTTC. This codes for CASSPGLADNEQFF.

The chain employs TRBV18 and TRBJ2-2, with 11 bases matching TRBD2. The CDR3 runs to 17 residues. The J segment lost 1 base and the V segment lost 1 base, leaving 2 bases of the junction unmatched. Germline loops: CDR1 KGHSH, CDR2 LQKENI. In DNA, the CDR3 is TGTGCCAGCTCACCACAACTAGCGGGAGAGAACACCGGGGAGCTGTTTTTT. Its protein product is CASSPQLAGENTGELFF.

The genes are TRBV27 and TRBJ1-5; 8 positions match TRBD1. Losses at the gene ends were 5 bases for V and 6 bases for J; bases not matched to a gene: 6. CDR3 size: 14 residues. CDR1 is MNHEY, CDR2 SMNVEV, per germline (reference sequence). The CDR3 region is CASSPQGAAQPQHF. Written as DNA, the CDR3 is TGTGCCAGCAGTCCCCAGGGGGCGGCTCAGCCCCAGCATTTT.

The CDR3 DNA follows: TGTGCCATCCTAACCACCGGGGAGCTGTTTTTT. It translates to CAILTTGELFF. The J gene is TRBJ2-2, the V gene TRBV7-9; D is uncertain. V lost 10 bases and J lost 4, with 7 bases in between. The CDR3 runs to 11 residues. From germline, CDR1 is SEHNR and CDR2 FQNEAQ (reference sequence).

The CDR3 is CASSATSGRNTGELFF. The CDR3 DNA sequence: TGTGCCAGTAGTGCGACTAGCGGGAGAAACACCGGGGAGCTGTTTTTT. The rearrangement links TRBV19 to TRBJ2-2, with 12 positions matching TRBD2. Looked up from germline, CDR1 is LNHDA and CDR2 is SQIVND (reference sequence). With V trimmed by 5 bases and J by 2 bases, 3 bases remained unmatched. The CDR3 has 16 residues. Looking up the rest from reference TRBV19 and TRBJ2-2 gives the full variable domain: DGGITQSPKYLFRKEGQNVTLSCEQNLNHDAMYWYRQDPGQGLRLIYYSQIVNDFQKGDIAEGYSVSREKKESFPLTVTSAQKNPTAFYLCASSATSGRNTGELFFGEGSRLTVL.